The 8 T cell receptor beta chains given below trace back to one sample, sequenced in a study of shared clonotypes between healthy human individuals. Sequencing used immunoSEQ multiplex PCR; TCRdb keeps in-frame clones, though not all of them. The sample lists hundreds of thousands of clones, roughly three quarters occurring once. The sample was PBMCs. These receptors all come from a woman aged 40 to 49 in good health. Some clones in this sample may be carry-over from other donors' samples.

This clone was picked up many times. The chain links TRBV10-3 to TRBJ1-4; 8 positions match TRBD1. Looked up from germline, CDR1 is ENHRY and CDR2 is SYGVKD. After removal of 2 bases from V and 8 bases from J, the junction contained 4 bases not matched to a gene. This CDR3 spans 14 amino acids. DNA of the CDR3: TGTGCCATCAGTGAGACAGGGGGGGGCGAAAAACTGTTTTTT. This encodes CAISETGGGEKLFF.

V and J are TRBV29-1 and TRBJ2-7; D possibly corresponds to TRBD1 (6 bases). CDR3 length: 15 amino acids. CDR1 and CDR2 (germline): SQVTM, ANQGSEA. Trimming left V 5 bases short and J 3 bases short, with 20 bases between. The CDR3 is CSVIHGTIFGYEQYF. DNA for the CDR3: TGCAGCGTTATCCACGGGACAATCTTTGGCTACGAGCAGTACTTC.

The rearrangement uses TRBV11-2 and TRBJ1-2; weak D call: TRBD1 (5 bases). Germline lookup yields CDR1 SGHAT and CDR2 FQNNGV. V was clipped by 0 bases and J by 4 bases, with 6 bases between them. This CDR3 has 13 residues. In nucleotides, the CDR3 is TGTGCCAGCAGCTTAGAGACAGCCTATGGCTACACCTTC. It codes for CASSLETAYGYTF.

The J gene is TRBJ1-2, the V gene TRBV9, with 8 bases matching TRBD1. In germline, CDR1 is SGDLS, CDR2 YYNGEE. V was pared by 0 bases and J by 4 bases, with 2 bases of the junction left unmatched. The CDR3 consists of 14 residues. CDR3 in DNA: TGTGCCAGCAGCGTAGATACAGGGGGCTATGGCTACACCTTC. This gives the protein CASSVDTGGYGYTF.

V usage is TRBV29-1 and J usage is TRBJ2-1; TRBD2 aligns across 10 bases. V was pared by 1 base and J by 9 bases, with 9 bases of the junction left unmatched. CDR1 and CDR2 from the germline V gene are SQVTM and ANQGSEA. The CDR3 length is 15 residues. CDR3 in DNA: TGCAGCGTTGAAGCCCCAGCGGGAGGGCCGGGTGAGCAGTTCTTC. As protein: CSVEAPAGGPGEQFF.

This clone occurred once. This chain joins TRBV9 and TRBJ2-3; perhaps D is TRBD1 or TRBD2 (5 bases each). The V gene lost 6 bases and the J gene lost 0 bases, with 14 bases spanning the gap. Germline lookup yields CDR1 SGDLS and CDR2 YYNGEE. The CDR3 has 15 residues. The CDR3 loop reads CASTNRGASTDTQYF. The CDR3, as DNA: TGTGCCAGCACCAATAGGGGAGCTAGCACAGATACGCAGTATTTT.

V and J are TRBV19 and TRBJ1-2; perhaps TRBD1 as D (5 bases). The germline CDR1 and CDR2 sequences are LNHDA and SQIVND (reference sequence). The CDR3 length is 14 residues. With 5 bases removed from V and 3 bases from J, the gap between germline ends came to 13 bases. This CDR3 is CASSERGRDYGYTF. The CDR3 coding sequence is TGTGCCAGTAGTGAGAGAGGCAGGGACTATGGCTACACCTTC. The full variable domain, in which reference TRBV19 and TRBJ1-2 provide the parts outside the CDR3, is DGGITQSPKYLFRKEGQNVTLSCEQNLNHDAMYWYRQDPGQGLRLIYYSQIVNDFQKGDIAEGYSVSREKKESFPLTVTSAQKNPTAFYLCASSERGRDYGYTFGSGTRLTVV.

V is TRBV7-2 and J is TRBJ2-7, with a weak D call TRBD1 (5 bases). Trimming shortened V by 3 bases and J by 3 bases, and 15 bases separated the two germline ends. Germline CDR1 reads SGHTA; CDR2 reads FQGNSA. The CDR3 has 15 residues. The CDR3 DNA reads TGTGCCAGCAGCTTGGGCCAGGGTGGGGTCTACGAGCAGTACTTC. It specifies CASSLGQGGVYEQYF. Filled out from reference TRBV7-2 and TRBJ2-7, the complete variable domain reads GAGVSQSPSNKVTEKGKDVELRCDPISGHTALYWYRQSLGQGLEFLIYFQGNSAPDKSGLPSDRFSAERTGGSVSTLTIQRTQQEDSAVYLCASSLGQGGVYEQYFGPGTRLTVT.